Each of the 15 T cell receptor beta chains below was sequenced from the same sample in a study of human T cells and chemical hapten exposure. The time point is: patch test 2, 6 weeks after DPC sensitization. Treatment described: therapeutic diphenylcyclopropenone sensitization with weekly scalp DPC. TCRdb called the RACE reads again in MiXCR, with one record for every CDR3 protein. Here the sample spans about 96,000 distinct CDR3 sequences, over 7.5% being singletons. The sample consisted of whole blood, taken in connection with sensitization to the hapten diphenylcyclopropenone (DPC). The receptors stem from a woman between 40 and 50 years old with alopecia areata. Some clones in this sample may be carry-over from other donors' samples.

This clonotype was observed a handful of times. CDR3 nucleotide sequence: TGTGCCAGCCAAAGTCGGTATACCGGGGAGCTGTTTTTT. It specifies CASQSRYTGELFF. The rearrangement links TRBV2 to TRBJ2-2; D remains unclear. CDR3 length equals 13 residues. Germline V gene data show CDR1 as SNHLY and CDR2 as FYNNEI. V was pared by 8 bases and J by 5 bases, with 12 bases between.

In its sample, this clonotype was seen a few times. The V call is TRBV5-5, the J call TRBJ2-1; TRBD2 is a possible D gene (5 bases). Trimming took off 2 bases at V and 0 bases at J, with 9 bases between the two ends. This CDR3 spans 15 amino acids. Germline assignment: CDR1 SGHKS and CDR2 YYEKEE (reference sequence). The CDR3 protein is CASSLEGNSYNEQFF. The DNA for the CDR3 is TGTGCCAGCAGCTTAGAGGGTAACTCCTACAATGAGCAGTTCTTC.

The sample holds many counts of this clonotype. The chain recombines TRBV20-1 with TRBJ2-3, with D possibly matching TRBD2 (5 bases). This CDR3 has 17 amino acids. Germline V CDR1 and CDR2: DFQATT, SNEGSKA (reference sequence). Trimming removed 0 bases from V and 4 bases from J, with 20 bases in between. CDR3 residues: CSARDLRGFGYADTQYF. The CDR3 nucleotides are TGCAGTGCTAGAGATTTGCGAGGGTTTGGATATGCAGATACGCAGTATTTT.

The CDR3 coding sequence is TGTGCCAGCAGCCACGGGCAGGGGGCTCGGGATGAGCAGTTCTTC. Its translation: CASSHGQGARDEQFF. This rearrangement joins TRBV3-1 to TRBJ2-1; 8 nucleotides agree with TRBD1. J lost 8 bases, V lost 3 bases, and 9 bases had no gene match. The CDR3 is 15 residues long. Germline V gene data show CDR1 as LGHDT and CDR2 as YNNKEL (reference sequence).

This clonotype was counted at least ten times. The rearrangement links TRBV7-9 to TRBJ1-4, with 8 bases matching TRBD1. Losses at the gene ends were 5 bases for V and 8 bases for J; bases not matched to a gene: 7. This CDR3 contains 14 residues. Per the germline V gene, CDR1 is SEHNR and CDR2 is FQNEAQ (reference sequence). DNA for the CDR3: TGTGCCAGCAGCCTCGGACAGGGAAAGGAAAAACTGTTTTTT. Its protein product is CASSLGQGKEKLFF. The variable domain in full, completed from reference TRBV7-9 and TRBJ1-4, reads DTGVSQNPRHKITKRGQNVTFRCDPISEHNRLYWYRQTLGQGPEFLTYFQNEAQLEKSRLLSDRFSAERPKGSFSTLEIQRTEQGDSAMYLCASSLGQGKEKLFFGSGTQLSVL.

This clonotype was seen repeatedly, ten times or more. The V and J genes are TRBV29-1 and TRBJ2-7, with a possible D match to TRBD1 (5 bases). V lost 6 bases and J lost 3, with 18 bases in between. This CDR3 has 14 amino acids. Germline loops: CDR1 SQVTM, CDR2 ANQGSEA. The CDR3: CSVRLTVHGYEQYF. CDR3 DNA sequence: TGCAGCGTACGGTTGACAGTCCATGGCTACGAGCAGTACTTC.

The J gene is TRBJ2-7, the V gene TRBV6-2 or TRBV6-3; D is unresolved. Trimming left V 6 bases short and J 5 bases short, with 17 bases between. CDR3 size: 14 residues. The germline gives CDR1 MNHEY, CDR2 SVGEGT. The CDR3 is CASRGSARSHEQYF. In DNA form, the CDR3 reads TGTGCCAGCAGAGGGTCAGCGAGGTCCCACGAGCAGTACTTC.

The CDR3 loop is CASTWGSGSSYNEQFF. The CDR3 DNA sequence: TGTGCCAGCACCTGGGGTAGCGGGAGCTCCTACAATGAGCAGTTCTTC. This sequence joins TRBV5-4 and TRBJ2-1, with 9 bases aligning to TRBD2. CDR1 is SGHNT, CDR2 YYREEE, per germline (reference sequence). V lost 6 bases to trimming and J lost 0 bases; unmatched junction nucleotides: 7. The length of the CDR3 is 16 residues.

This clonotype was recorded at least ten times. V is TRBV9 and J is TRBJ1-3; D gene unclear. Per germline, CDR1 SGDLS and CDR2 YYNGEE. The CDR3 loop spans 12 amino acids. Trimming removed 0 bases at V and 3 bases at J, with 1 base between. CDR3 protein: CASSVGGNTIYF. The CDR3 nucleotides are TGTGCCAGCAGCGTAGGTGGAAACACCATATATTTT.

This chain links TRBV6-5 with TRBJ2-7; 7 bases are a match to TRBD1. V was pared by 2 bases and J by 3 bases, with 7 bases of the junction left unmatched. CDR1 is MNHEY and CDR2 is SVGAGI in the germline V gene. CDR3 length equals 15 residues. Here the CDR3 reads CASSYTQGQVYEQYF. The CDR3 DNA sequence: TGTGCCAGCAGTTACACGCAAGGACAGGTCTACGAGCAGTACTTC.

The chain couples TRBV6-1 to TRBJ2-3; 7 nucleotides line up with TRBD2. V shed 5 bases, J shed 2 bases, and the junction held 16 bases outside the gene matches. Germline V gene data show CDR1 as MNHNS and CDR2 as SASEGT. The CDR3 sequence is 18 residues long. Here the CDR3 reads CASSFFREGGRVTDTQYF. In nucleotides, the CDR3 is TGTGCCAGCAGTTTCTTCAGGGAGGGAGGCCGTGTCACAGATACGCAGTATTTT.

This clonotype came up many times. The chain links TRBV11-2 to TRBJ2-3; TRBD2 is a possible D gene (6 bases). With 4 bases removed from V and 4 bases from J, the gap between germline ends came to 18 bases. The CDR3 totals 16 residues. Germline V CDR1 and CDR2: SGHAT, FQNNGV. CDR3 region: CASSSRLDPLSDTQYF. The CDR3 nucleotides are TGTGCCAGCAGCTCACGACTAGACCCCCTTTCAGATACGCAGTATTTT.

In this sample, this clonotype turned up many times. The J gene is TRBJ1-4, the V gene TRBV20-1; D remains unclear. V shed 3 bases and J shed 8 bases, with 13 bases lying between them. The CDR3 has 13 amino acids. Germline V gene sequence: CDR1 DFQATT, CDR2 SNEGSKA (reference sequence). The CDR3 sequence: CSARDRFREKLFF. In nucleotides, the CDR3 is TGCAGTGCTAGGGACCGGTTTAGGGAAAAACTGTTTTTT.

V usage is TRBV9 and J usage is TRBJ2-3; D is ambiguous. With 0 bases removed from V and 2 bases from J, the gap between germline ends came to 13 bases. This CDR3 is 16 amino acids long. CDR1 SGDLS and CDR2 YYNGEE come from the germline V gene. CDR3 amino acids: CASSVGASGVTDTQYF. CDR3 in DNA: TGTGCCAGCAGCGTAGGAGCTAGTGGGGTCACAGATACGCAGTATTTT.

The chain has TRBV5-8 and TRBJ1-5; maybe TRBD1 (5 bases). The CDR3 consists of 15 residues. V gave up 6 bases and J gave up 5 bases, with 18 bases separating them. Germline V gene data show CDR1 as SGHTS and CDR2 as YDEGEE. The CDR3 sequence: CASIIWGGIDQPQHF. The CDR3 DNA reads TGTGCCAGCATCATTTGGGGGGGTATCGATCAGCCCCAGCATTTT.